This passage covers 2 T cell receptor beta chains from one sample sequenced in a study of cytomegalovirus exposure and HLA in healthy donors. Sequencing used immunoSEQ multiplex PCR; TCRdb keeps in-frame clones, though not all of them. The top ten clones hold around 12% of a sample with 200,000 to 250,000 clones, roughly 87% of them seen once. The sequenced sample was PBMCs. These receptors originate from a man between 18 and 29 years old in good health and CMV-seropositive.

The rearrangement uses TRBV5-1 and TRBJ2-7; D may be TRBD1 (5 bases). From germline, CDR1 is SGHRS and CDR2 YFSETQ. The germline V and J ends were trimmed by 2 bases and 2 bases, with 11 bases remaining between them. The CDR3 has 14 amino acids. In nucleotides, the CDR3 is TGCGCCAGCAGCTTCGCAGGGCAGGCCTACGAGCAGTACTTC. This gives the protein CASSFAGQAYEQYF.

The chain couples TRBV7-9 to TRBJ2-6; 7 nucleotides match TRBD1. The CDR3 covers 15 residues. Germline V gene data show CDR1 as SEHNR and CDR2 as FQNEAQ (reference sequence). The J segment lost 4 bases and the V segment lost 5 bases, leaving 5 bases of the junction unmatched. The CDR3 coding sequence is TGTGCCAGCAGCCCGGGACAGTCCGGGGCCAACGTCCTGACTTTC. Protein sequence: CASSPGQSGANVLTF.